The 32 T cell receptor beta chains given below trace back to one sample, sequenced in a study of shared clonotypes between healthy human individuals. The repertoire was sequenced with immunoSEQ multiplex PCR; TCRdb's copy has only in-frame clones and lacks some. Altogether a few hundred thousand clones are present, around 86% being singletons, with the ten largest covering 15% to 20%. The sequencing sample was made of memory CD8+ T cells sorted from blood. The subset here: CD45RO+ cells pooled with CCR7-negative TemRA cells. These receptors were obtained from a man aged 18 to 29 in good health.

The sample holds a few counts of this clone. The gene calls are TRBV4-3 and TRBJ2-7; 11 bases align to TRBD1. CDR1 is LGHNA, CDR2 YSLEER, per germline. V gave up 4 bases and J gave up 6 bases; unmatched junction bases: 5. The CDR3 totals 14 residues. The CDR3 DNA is TGCGCCAGCAGCCCGGACAGGGGGCTGTCCGAGCAGTACTTC. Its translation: CASSPDRGLSEQYF.

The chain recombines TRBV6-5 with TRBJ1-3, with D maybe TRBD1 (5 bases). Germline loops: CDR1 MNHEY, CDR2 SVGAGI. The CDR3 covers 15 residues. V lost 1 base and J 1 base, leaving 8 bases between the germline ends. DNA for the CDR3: TGTGCCAGCAGTTACTACGGGGCTTCTGGAAACACCATATATTTT. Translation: CASSYYGASGNTIYF.

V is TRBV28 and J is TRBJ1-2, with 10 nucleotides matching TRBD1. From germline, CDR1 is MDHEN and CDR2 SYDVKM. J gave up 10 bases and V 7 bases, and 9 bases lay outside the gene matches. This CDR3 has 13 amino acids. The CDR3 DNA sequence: TGTGCCAGCAATACCGCCGGGACAGGGGTCTACACCTTC. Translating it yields CASNTAGTGVYTF.

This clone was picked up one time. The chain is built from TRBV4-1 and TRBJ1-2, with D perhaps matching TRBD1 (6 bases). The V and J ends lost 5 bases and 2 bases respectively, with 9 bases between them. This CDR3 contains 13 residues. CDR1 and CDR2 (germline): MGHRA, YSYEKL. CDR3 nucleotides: TGCGCCAGCAGCAGGCAGGGGAACTATGGCTACACCTTC. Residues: CASSRQGNYGYTF.

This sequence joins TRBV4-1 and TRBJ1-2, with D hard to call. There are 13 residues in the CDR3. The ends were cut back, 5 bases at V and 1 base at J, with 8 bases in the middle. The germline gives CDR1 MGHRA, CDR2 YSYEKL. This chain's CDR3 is CASSGNSNYGYTF. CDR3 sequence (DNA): TGCGCCAGCAGCGGTAACAGTAACTATGGCTACACCTTC.

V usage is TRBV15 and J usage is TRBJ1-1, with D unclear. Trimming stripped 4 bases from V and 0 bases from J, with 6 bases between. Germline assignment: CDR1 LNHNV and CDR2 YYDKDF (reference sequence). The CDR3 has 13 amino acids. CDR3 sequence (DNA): TGTGCCACCAGCACGTCCATGAACACTGAAGCTTTCTTT. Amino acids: CATSTSMNTEAFF.

CDR3 in amino acids: CASSSRVPNTEAFF. The CDR3 bases are TGTGCCAGCAGCTCCAGGGTACCGAACACTGAAGCTTTCTTT. V is TRBV11-2 and J is TRBJ1-1; D is possibly TRBD1 (5 bases). V was clipped by 4 bases and J by 1 base, with 10 bases between them. In germline, CDR1 is SGHAT, CDR2 FQNNGV. The CDR3 spans 14 residues.

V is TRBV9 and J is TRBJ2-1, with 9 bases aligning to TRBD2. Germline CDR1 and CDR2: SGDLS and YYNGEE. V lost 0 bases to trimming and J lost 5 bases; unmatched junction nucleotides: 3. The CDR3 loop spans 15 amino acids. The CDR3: CASSVVASGDNEQFF. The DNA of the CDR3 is TGTGCCAGCAGCGTAGTGGCTAGCGGGGACAATGAGCAGTTCTTC. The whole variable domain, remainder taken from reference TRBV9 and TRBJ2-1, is DSGVTQTPKHLITATGQRVTLRCSPRSGDLSVYWYQQSLDQGLQFLIQYYNGEERAKGNILERFSAQQFPDLHSELNLSSLELGDSALYFCASSVVASGDNEQFFGPGTRLTVL.

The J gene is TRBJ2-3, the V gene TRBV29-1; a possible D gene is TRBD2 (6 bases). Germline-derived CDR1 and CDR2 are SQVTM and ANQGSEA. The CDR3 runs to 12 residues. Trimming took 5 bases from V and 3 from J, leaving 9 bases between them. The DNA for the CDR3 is TGCAGCGTTTGGGGGGTGACAGATACGCAGTATTTT. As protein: CSVWGVTDTQYF.

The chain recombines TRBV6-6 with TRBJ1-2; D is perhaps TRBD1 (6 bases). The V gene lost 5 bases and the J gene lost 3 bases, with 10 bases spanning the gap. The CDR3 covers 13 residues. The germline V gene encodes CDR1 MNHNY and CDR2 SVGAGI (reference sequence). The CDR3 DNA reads TGTGCCAGCAGTCAAAGGGGGGACTATGGCTACACCTTC. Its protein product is CASSQRGDYGYTF.

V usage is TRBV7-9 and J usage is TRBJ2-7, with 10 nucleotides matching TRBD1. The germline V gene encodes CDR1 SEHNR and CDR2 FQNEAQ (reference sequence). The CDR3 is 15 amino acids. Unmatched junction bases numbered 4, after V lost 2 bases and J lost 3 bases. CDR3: CASSLRDRGLYEQYF. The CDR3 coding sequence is TGTGCCAGCAGCTTAAGGGACAGGGGCCTCTACGAGCAGTACTTC.

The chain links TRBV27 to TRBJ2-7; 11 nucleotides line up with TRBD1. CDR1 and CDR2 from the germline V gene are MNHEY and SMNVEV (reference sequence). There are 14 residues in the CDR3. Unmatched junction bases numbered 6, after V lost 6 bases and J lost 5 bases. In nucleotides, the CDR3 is TGTGCCAGCAGAGGGACAGGGGGGGTGCACGAGCAGTACTTC. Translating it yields CASRGTGGVHEQYF.

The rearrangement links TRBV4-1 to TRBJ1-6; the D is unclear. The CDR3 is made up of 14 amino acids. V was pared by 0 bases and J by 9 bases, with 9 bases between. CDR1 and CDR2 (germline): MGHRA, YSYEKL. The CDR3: CASSQDPQASPLHF. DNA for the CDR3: TGCGCCAGCAGCCAAGATCCCCAGGCTTCACCCCTCCACTTT.

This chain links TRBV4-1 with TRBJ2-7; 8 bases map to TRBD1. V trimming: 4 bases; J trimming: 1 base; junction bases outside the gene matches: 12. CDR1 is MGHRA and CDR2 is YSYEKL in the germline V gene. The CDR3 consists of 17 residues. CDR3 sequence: CASSPTGVAVNSYEQYF. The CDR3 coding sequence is TGCGCCAGCAGCCCGACAGGGGTCGCCGTAAATTCCTACGAGCAGTACTTC.

CDR3 nucleotide sequence: TGTGCCAGCAGCTTAGAGGGACTAGATCACGATCTCCTAGAGACCCAGTACTTC. Its protein is CASSLEGLDHDLLETQYF. The chain has TRBV7-2 and TRBJ2-5; 8 nucleotides line up with TRBD2. Looked up from germline, CDR1 is SGHTA and CDR2 is FQGNSA. J gave up 4 bases and V 1 base, and 14 bases lay outside the gene matches. This CDR3 is built from 18 residues.

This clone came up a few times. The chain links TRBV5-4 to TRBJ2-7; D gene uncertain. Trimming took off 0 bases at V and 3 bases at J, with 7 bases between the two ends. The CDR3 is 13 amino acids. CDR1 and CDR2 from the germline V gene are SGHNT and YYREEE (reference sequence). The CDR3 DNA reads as TGTGCCAGCAGCTTGGAACCGAACTACGAGCAGTACTTC. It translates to CASSLEPNYEQYF.

DNA of the CDR3: TGCGCCAGCAGCTTACCGGGACTTAGTGAGCAGTTCTTC. Protein sequence: CASSLPGLSEQFF. The V call is TRBV5-1, the J call TRBJ2-1; the D gene is possibly TRBD2 (6 bases). The CDR3 is made up of 13 amino acids. Looked up from germline, CDR1 is SGHRS and CDR2 is YFSETQ. V was clipped by 2 bases and J by 9 bases, with 12 bases between them.

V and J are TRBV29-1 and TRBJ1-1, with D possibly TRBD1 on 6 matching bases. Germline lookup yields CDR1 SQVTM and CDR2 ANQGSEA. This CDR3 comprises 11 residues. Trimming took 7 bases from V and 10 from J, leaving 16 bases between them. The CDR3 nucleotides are TGCAGCGGAATCAACAGGGAAGGAGCTTTCTTT. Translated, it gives CSGINREGAFF.

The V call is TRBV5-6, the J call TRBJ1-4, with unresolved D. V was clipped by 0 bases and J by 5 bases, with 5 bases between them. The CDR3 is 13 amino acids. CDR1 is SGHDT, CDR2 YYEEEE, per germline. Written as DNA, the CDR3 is TGTGCCAGCAGCTTGGCGGGAAATGAAAAACTGTTTTTT. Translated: CASSLAGNEKLFF.

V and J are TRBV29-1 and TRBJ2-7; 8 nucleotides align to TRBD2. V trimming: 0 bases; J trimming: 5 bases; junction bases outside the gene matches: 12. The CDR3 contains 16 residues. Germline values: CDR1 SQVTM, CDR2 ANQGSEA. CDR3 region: CSVEDVTGGPRDEQYF. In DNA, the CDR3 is TGCAGCGTTGAAGATGTGACGGGGGGGCCTCGGGACGAGCAGTACTTC.

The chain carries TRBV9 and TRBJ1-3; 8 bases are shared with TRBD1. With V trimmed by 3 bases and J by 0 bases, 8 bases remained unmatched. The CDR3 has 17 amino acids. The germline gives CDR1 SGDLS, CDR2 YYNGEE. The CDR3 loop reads CASSGVTGVNSGNTIYF. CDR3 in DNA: TGTGCCAGCAGCGGAGTGACAGGGGTGAACTCTGGAAACACCATATATTTT.

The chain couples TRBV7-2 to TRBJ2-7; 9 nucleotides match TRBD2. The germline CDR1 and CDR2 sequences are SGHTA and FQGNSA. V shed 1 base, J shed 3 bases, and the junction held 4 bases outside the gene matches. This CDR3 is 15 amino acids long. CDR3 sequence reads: CASSLVASGNYEQYF. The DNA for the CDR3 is TGTGCCAGCAGCTTAGTGGCTAGCGGGAACTACGAGCAGTACTTC.

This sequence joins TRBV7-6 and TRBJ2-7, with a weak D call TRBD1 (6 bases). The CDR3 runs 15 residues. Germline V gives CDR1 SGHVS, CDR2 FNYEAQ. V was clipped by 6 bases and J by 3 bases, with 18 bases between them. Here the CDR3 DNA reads TGTGCCAGCAGTTTTCAACCGGGACAACGCTACGAGCAGTACTTC. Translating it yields CASSFQPGQRYEQYF.

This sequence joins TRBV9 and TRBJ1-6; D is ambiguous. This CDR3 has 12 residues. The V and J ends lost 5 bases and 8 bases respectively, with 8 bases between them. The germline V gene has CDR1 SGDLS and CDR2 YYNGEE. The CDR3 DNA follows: TGTGCCAGCAGTGCATCCCATTCACCCCTCCACTTT. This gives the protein CASSASHSPLHF.

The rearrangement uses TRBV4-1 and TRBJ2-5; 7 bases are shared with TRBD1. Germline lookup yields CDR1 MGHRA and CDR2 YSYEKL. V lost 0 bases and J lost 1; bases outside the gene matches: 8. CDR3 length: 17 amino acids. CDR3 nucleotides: TGCGCCAGCAGCCAAGATAAGGGACAGCTAATCCAAGAGACCCAGTACTTC. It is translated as CASSQDKGQLIQETQYF.

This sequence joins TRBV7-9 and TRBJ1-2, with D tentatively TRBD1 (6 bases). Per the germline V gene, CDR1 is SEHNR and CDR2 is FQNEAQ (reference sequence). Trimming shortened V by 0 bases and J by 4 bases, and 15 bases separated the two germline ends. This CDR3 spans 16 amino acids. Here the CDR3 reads CASSLAGATEVYGYTF. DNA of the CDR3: TGTGCCAGCAGCTTAGCGGGGGCGACAGAAGTCTATGGCTACACCTTC. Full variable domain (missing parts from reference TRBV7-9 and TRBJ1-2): DTGVSQNPRHKITKRGQNVTFRCDPISEHNRLYWYRQTLGQGPEFLTYFQNEAQLEKSRLLSDRFSAERPKGSFSTLEIQRTEQGDSAMYLCASSLAGATEVYGYTFGSGTRLTVV.

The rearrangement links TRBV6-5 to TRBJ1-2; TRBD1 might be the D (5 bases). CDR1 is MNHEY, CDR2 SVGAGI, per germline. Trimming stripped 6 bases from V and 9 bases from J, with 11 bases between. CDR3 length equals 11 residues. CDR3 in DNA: TGTGCCAGCAGCTGGGGGGGACGCTACACCTTC. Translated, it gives CASSWGGRYTF.

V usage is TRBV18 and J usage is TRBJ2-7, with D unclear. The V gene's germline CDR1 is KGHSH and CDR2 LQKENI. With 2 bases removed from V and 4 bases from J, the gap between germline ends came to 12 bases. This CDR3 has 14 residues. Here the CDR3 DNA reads TGTGCCAGCTCACCAAAGGGCTCGCCGTACGAGCAGTACTTC. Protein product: CASSPKGSPYEQYF.

The CDR3 DNA sequence: TGCGCCAGCAGCCAAGTCGTCGGCAGGGAAGAGACCCAGTACTTC. Translating gives CASSQVVGREETQYF. This chain uses TRBV4-3 with TRBJ2-5; maybe TRBD1 (5 bases). V gave up 1 base and J gave up 3 bases, with 12 bases separating them. CDR1 LGHNA and CDR2 YSLEER come from the germline V gene. The CDR3 runs to 15 residues.

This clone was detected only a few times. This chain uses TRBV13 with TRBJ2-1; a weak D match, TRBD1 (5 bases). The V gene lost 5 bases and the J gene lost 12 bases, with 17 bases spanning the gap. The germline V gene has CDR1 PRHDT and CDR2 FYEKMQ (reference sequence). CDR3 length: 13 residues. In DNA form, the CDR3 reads TGTGCCAGCAGCCTCACAGACAGTATAGGGCAGTTCTTC. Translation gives CASSLTDSIGQFF.

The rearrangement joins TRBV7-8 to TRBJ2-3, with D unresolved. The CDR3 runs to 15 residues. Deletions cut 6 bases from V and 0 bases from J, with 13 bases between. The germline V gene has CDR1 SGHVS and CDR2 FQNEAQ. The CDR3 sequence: CASSLTVASTDTQYF. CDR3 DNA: TGTGCCAGCAGTTTGACCGTTGCTAGCACAGATACGCAGTATTTT.

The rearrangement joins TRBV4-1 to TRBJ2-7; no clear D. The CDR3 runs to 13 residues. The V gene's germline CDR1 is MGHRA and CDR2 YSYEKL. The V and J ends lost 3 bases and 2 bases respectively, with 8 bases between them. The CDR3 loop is CASSQHVAYEQYF. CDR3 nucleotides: TGCGCCAGCAGCCAGCACGTAGCCTACGAGCAGTACTTC.